The clone carrying this T cell receptor (beta chain) was observed at least ten times. Its antigen is still unknown. Via MiXCR, TCRdb re-called the reads, giving one row per CDR3 protein. This sample has 300,000 to 400,000 distinct CDR3 sequences, with roughly 25% found just once. This sample stems from a study of T cell repertoires in cytomegalovirus infection. At the level of the study: Indications of both CMV infection and matching HLA type were provided by public TCR beta signatures. General study findings and limits: The ex vivo response was dominated by HLA-C-restricted CMV-specific TCR beta clonotypes.

Germline V gene sequence: CDR1 SGHRS, CDR2 YFSETQ. The CDR3 consists of 16 residues. The V end was cut by 0 bases, the J end by 0 bases, with 10 bases between. V usage is TRBV5-1 and J usage is TRBJ2-1; no clear D gene. This receptor was identified in a human donor in good health (CMV status not recorded). Some clones in this sample may be carry-over from other donors' samples. The sequencing here drew on cultured PBMCs, taken from culture after CMV antigen stimulation. CDR3 region: CASSLVSGSSYNEQFF. CDR3 DNA: TGCGCCAGCAGCTTGGTATCTGGCAGCTCCTACAATGAGCAGTTCTTC.